This T cell receptor (beta chain) was obtained from a study of blood T cell repertoires in COVID-19. Germline V gives CDR1 MNHEY, CDR2 SVGAGI. The CDR3 loop spans 14 amino acids. The V gene end was trimmed by 6 bases and the J gene end by 2 bases; junction bases not matched to a gene: 5. The table came from immunoSEQ multiplex PCR; TCRdb's copy has only in-frame clones and leaves some out. The table has 75,000 to 85,000 clones, roughly 86% seen once. The TCR was taken from a human donor in a cohort sampled during active COVID-19. The specimen sequenced was peripheral blood. V gene TRBV6-5 combines with J gene TRBJ2-7, with 9 bases aligning to TRBD2. The CDR3 DNA is TGTGCCAGCAGCCAGCGGGGGGCCACCTACGAGCAGTACTTC. This codes for CASSQRGATYEQYF.